This is a list of T cell receptor beta chains from one sample in a study of blood T cells in healthy people across ages. TCRdb independently ran MiXCR on the 5' RACE reads; one entry per CDR3 protein. This sample has 850,000 to 1,000,000 distinct CDR3 sequences; around 48% occur once, and the top ten carry over 10%. Sequenced sample: blood. These receptors were obtained from a young man in good health. Both conserved end residues are part of each CDR3. D genes are given only for firm matches. Not all rows give a size; the values are once, few, many and, for expanded clones, a class.

j_call d_call clone_size v_call cdr3_nt cdr3_aa
TRBJ2-5 - - TRBV5-1 TGCGCCAGCAGCTTACGGCTGGGCTCGGAGACCCAGTACTTC CASSLRLGSETQYF
TRBJ1-5 - - TRBV28 TGTGCCAGCAGTTTTTTGTCCGACACTGATAATCAGCCCCAGCATTTT CASSFLSDTDNQPQHF
TRBJ2-7 - many TRBV20-1 TGCAGTGCGGAGGGCGGCTACGAGCAGTACTTC CSAEGGYEQYF
TRBJ2-1 TRBD1 - TRBV28 TGTGCCAGCAGAACGACAGGGGACGCTAGTGTTTACAATGAGCAGTTCTTC CASRTTGDASVYNEQFF
TRBJ1-2 TRBD1 - TRBV25-1 TGTGCCACCGGGACAGGGGGCAGTGGCTACACCTTC CATGTGGSGYTF
TRBJ2-5 - - TRBV11-3 TGTGCCAGCAGCGTTACGGGTTGGAGTCAAGAGACCCAGTACTTC CASSVTGWSQETQYF
TRBJ2-2 - - TRBV15 TGTGCCACCGTCCCTAGTAGGGGGGTTACCGGGGAGCTGTTTTTT CATVPSRGVTGELFF
TRBJ2-7 - once TRBV5-1 TGCGCCAGCAGCCCCGTTCCGCGTATGAACGAGCAGTACTTC CASSPVPRMNEQYF
TRBJ2-1 TRBD2 - TRBV2 TGTGCCAGCAGTGAGAACGGACGGGCTAGCGGGGGGCACAATGAGCAGTTCTTC CASSENGRASGGHNEQFF
TRBJ1-5 - - TRBV27 TGTGCCAGCAGTCAGAACAAAAGGAATCAGCCCCAGCATTTT CASSQNKRNQPQHF
TRBJ2-5 TRBD2 few TRBV4-1 TGCGCCAGCAGCCAATCGACTAGCGGGGGGTACCAAGAGACCCAGTACTTC CASSQSTSGGYQETQYF
TRBJ2-5 - once TRBV6-2/TRBV6-3 TGTGCCAGCAAACGGACAGAACAAGAGACCCAGTACTTC CASKRTEQETQYF
TRBJ2-3 TRBD1 - TRBV6-5 TGTGCCAGCAGTGACGGACAGGGGGGGGTTACGCAGTATTTT CASSDGQGGVTQYF
TRBJ2-3 - many TRBV7-8 TGTGCCAGCAGCTACGGTACGGATCCGAACGCGGATACGCAGTATTTT CASSYGTDPNADTQYF
TRBJ2-1 - - TRBV4-2 TGTGCCAGCAGCCAAGAAGCCCCGGACTCGTGGGGCTATGAGCAGTTCTTC CASSQEAPDSWGYEQFF
TRBJ1-2 TRBD1 few TRBV20-1 TGCAGTGCCGCAGGGACAGGTGTGAACTATGGCTACACCTTC CSAAGTGVNYGYTF
TRBJ2-7 - - TRBV15 TGTGCCACCAGCAGAGGGGTACAGGGCTACGAGCAGTACTTC CATSRGVQGYEQYF
TRBJ2-3 TRBD1 - TRBV6-5 TGTGCCAGCAGTTACGGGACAGGGTCGGGCACAGATACGCAGTATTTT CASSYGTGSGTDTQYF
TRBJ2-7 TRBD2 - TRBV6-5 TGTGCCAGCAGTTACTCTTTAGTCGGGGGGGCCTCCTACGAGCAGTACTTC CASSYSLVGGASYEQYF
TRBJ2-5 TRBD2 few TRBV4-1 TGCGCCAGCAGTCCCACCGGGGTAAGACTAGCGGGGAATCAAGAGACCCAGTACTTC CASSPTGVRLAGNQETQYF
TRBJ1-1 TRBD1 - TRBV4-1 TGCGCCAGCAGCCAAGACGGGACAGGGAGGGCTTTCTTT CASSQDGTGRAFF
TRBJ2-3 - few TRBV7-9 TGTGCCAGCAGCACGGCGACCACAGATACGCAGTATTTT CASSTATTDTQYF
TRBJ2-7 - few TRBV7-9 TGTGCCAGCAACGGAGGCACCTACGAGCAGTACTTC CASNGGTYEQYF
TRBJ2-5 TRBD1 few TRBV29-1 TGCAGCGTCACTTCGATGGGACAGGGATTGCAGTACTTC CSVTSMGQGLQYF
TRBJ2-3 - - TRBV10-3 TGTGCCATCAGTGAGTCGACTTCTTACACAGATACGCAGTATTTT CAISESTSYTDTQYF
TRBJ2-1 TRBD2 few TRBV7-2 TGTGCCAGCAGTCCCGGAGGGGTAGCGGGGGGTGAGCAGTTCTTC CASSPGGVAGGEQFF
TRBJ2-1 TRBD1 few TRBV14 TGTGCCAGCAGCCTCCTTTTCGGACAGGGGGCACACAATGAGCAGTTCTTC CASSLLFGQGAHNEQFF
TRBJ2-7 - few TRBV20-1 TGCAGTGCTAGACAGGGGCCAAAGTACGAGCAGTACTTC CSARQGPKYEQYF
TRBJ2-1 - few TRBV7-9 TGTGCCAGCAGCCCCCCCACCAATGAGCAGTTCTTC CASSPPTNEQFF
TRBJ2-3 - - TRBV10-3 TGTGCCATCAGTGGAGGGCTAGCGCCCACAGATACGCAGTATTTT CAISGGLAPTDTQYF
TRBJ2-1 - few TRBV11-3 TGTGCCAGCAGCCCTCAGGGGCTAGCTAGGAGTGAGCAGTTCTTC CASSPQGLARSEQFF
TRBJ2-7 - - TRBV3-1 TGTGCCAGCAGCCCCCCTAACGGGTTCCCTGACGAGCAGTACTTC CASSPPNGFPDEQYF
TRBJ1-2 - many TRBV7-9 TGTGCCAGCAGCTTAAGTTATGAGACAGACTATGGCTACACCTTC CASSLSYETDYGYTF
TRBJ2-3 - many TRBV5-1 TGTGCCAGCAGCTTAGTGCAGGGCACAGATACGCAGTATTTT CASSLVQGTDTQYF
TRBJ2-7 TRBD1 - TRBV7-9 TGTGCCAGCAGCCCGGGACAGGGGGCTTCCTCCCTCGAGCAGTACTTC CASSPGQGASSLEQYF
TRBJ1-3 - - TRBV9 TGTGCCAGCAGCGTGGGGTCTAACTCTGGAAACACCATATATTTT CASSVGSNSGNTIYF
TRBJ2-1 TRBD2 few TRBV20-1 TGCAGTGCTAGAGAAATGAGCGGGGGGGCTGCTGAGCAGTTCTTC CSAREMSGGAAEQFF
TRBJ2-1 TRBD2 - TRBV20-1 TGCAGTGTCAGGGTCCAAGCGGGGGGGCCCCATGAGCAGTTCTTC CSVRVQAGGPHEQFF
TRBJ1-2 - - TRBV7-2 TGTGCCAGCAGCTTAGTAGGCCGTGGTGGCTATGGCTACACCTTC CASSLVGRGGYGYTF
TRBJ1-5 TRBD1 - TRBV2 TGTGCCAGCAGTGAAACACGACAGGGGTATCAGCCCCAGCATTTT CASSETRQGYQPQHF
TRBJ2-5 TRBD2 - TRBV5-6 TGTGCCAGCAGCTATCTAGCGGGGGTGGTTGAGACCCAGTACTTC CASSYLAGVVETQYF
TRBJ2-7 - - TRBV7-3 TGTGCCAGCAGCCCCGCCCCCGGGTCCGCCTACGAGCAGTACTTC CASSPAPGSAYEQYF